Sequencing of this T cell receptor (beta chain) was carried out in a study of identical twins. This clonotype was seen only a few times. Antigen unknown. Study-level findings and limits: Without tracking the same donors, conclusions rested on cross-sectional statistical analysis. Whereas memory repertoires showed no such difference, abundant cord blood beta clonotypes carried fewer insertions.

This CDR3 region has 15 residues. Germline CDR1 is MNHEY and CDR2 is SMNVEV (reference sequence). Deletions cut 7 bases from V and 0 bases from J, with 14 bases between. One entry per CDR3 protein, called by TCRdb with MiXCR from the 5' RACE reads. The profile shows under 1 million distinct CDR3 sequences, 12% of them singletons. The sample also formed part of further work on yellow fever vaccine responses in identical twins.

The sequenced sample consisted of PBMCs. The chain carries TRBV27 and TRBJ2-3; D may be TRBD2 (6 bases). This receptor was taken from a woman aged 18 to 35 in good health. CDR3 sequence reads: CASIPGRGSTDTQYF. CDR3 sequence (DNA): TGTGCCAGCATCCCCGGGCGGGGTAGCACAGATACGCAGTATTTT.